These 4 T cell receptor beta chains were sequenced from one sample in a study of blood T cell repertoires in COVID-19. TCRdb keeps only in-frame clones here, not all; method: immunoSEQ multiplex PCR. This sample yields hundreds of thousands of clones, of which around 84% are seen a single time; 5% belongs to the top ten. Sequencing used PBMCs or T cells enriched from blood (not recorded which). The receptors come from a man aged 35 to 55 who had been exposed to COVID-19.

The chain has TRBV7-9 and TRBJ1-2; D not resolved. The CDR3 sequence is 12 residues long. CDR1 is SEHNR and CDR2 is FQNEAQ in the germline V gene (reference sequence). V was pared by 6 bases and J by 9 bases, with 14 bases between. The CDR3, as DNA: TGTGCCAGCAGTAACACAATCAGGAGCTACACCTTC. Its translation is CASSNTIRSYTF.

The chain carries TRBV5-1 and TRBJ2-1, with 7 nucleotides matching TRBD2. V was clipped by 4 bases and J by 0 bases; unmatched bases: 4. The CDR3 length is 15 residues. Germline V gives CDR1 SGHRS, CDR2 YFSETQ. CDR3 DNA: TGCGCCAGCAGCGACGGGAGGACCTCCTACAATGAGCAGTTCTTC. This translates into CASSDGRTSYNEQFF.

The chain combines TRBV5-6 with TRBJ2-5; D is perhaps TRBD2 (6 bases). The CDR3 covers 14 residues. With 2 bases removed from V and 4 bases from J, the gap between germline ends came to 12 bases. Looked up from germline, CDR1 is SGHDT and CDR2 is YYEEEE. The CDR3 DNA follows: TGTGCCAGCAGCTTTGGGGGGATGCGAGAGACCCAGTACTTC. As protein: CASSFGGMRETQYF.

The chain recombines TRBV24-1 with TRBJ2-2; tentative D call: TRBD2 (5 bases). This CDR3 contains 12 residues. Trimming took 3 bases from V and 7 from J, leaving 5 bases between them. From germline, CDR1 is KGHDR and CDR2 SFDVKD. In DNA form, the CDR3 reads TGTGCCACCAGTGATCGGGGCGGGGAGCTGTTTTTT. It translates to CATSDRGGELFF.